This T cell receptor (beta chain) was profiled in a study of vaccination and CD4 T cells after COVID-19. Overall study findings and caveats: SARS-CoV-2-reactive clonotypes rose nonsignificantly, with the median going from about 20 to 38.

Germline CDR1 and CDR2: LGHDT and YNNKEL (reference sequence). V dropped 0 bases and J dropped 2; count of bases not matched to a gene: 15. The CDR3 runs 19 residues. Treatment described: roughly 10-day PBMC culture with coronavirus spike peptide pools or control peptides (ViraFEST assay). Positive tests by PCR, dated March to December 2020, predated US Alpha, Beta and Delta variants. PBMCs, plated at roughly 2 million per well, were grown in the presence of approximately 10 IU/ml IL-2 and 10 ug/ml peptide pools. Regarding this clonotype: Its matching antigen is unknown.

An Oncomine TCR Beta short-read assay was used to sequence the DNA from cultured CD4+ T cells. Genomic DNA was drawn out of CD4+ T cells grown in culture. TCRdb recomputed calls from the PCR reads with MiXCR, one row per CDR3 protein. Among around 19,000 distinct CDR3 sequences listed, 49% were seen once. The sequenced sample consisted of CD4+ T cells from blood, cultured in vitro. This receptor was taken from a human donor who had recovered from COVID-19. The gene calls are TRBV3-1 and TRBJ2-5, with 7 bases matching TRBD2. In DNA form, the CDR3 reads TGTGCCAGCAGCCAAGATAGTTGGGGGGGGGGACGATTACAAGAGACCCAGTACTTC. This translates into CASSQDSWGGGRLQETQYF.